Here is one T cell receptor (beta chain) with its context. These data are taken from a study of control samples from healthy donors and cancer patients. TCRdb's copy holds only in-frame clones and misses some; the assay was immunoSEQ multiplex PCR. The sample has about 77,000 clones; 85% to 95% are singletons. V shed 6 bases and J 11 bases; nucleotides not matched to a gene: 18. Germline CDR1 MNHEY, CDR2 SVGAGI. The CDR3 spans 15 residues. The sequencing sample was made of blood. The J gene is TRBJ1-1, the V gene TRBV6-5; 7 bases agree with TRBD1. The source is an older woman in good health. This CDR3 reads CASSLTALTQGGAFF. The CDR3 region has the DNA TGTGCCAGCAGCTTAACTGCCCTTACCCAGGGGGGCGCTTTCTTT.